The 18 T cell receptor beta chains below come from one sample, sequenced in a study of control samples from healthy donors and cancer patients. Data came from immunoSEQ multiplex PCR; TCRdb stores just in-frame clones and leaves some out. The sample lists 70,000 to 75,000 clones, approximately 89% occurring once. Sequenced sample: PBMCs. The receptors here all came from a man aged 55 to 70 with lung cancer.

The chain couples TRBV7-8 to TRBJ2-1; the match to TRBD2 covers 14 bases. The CDR3 is made up of 17 amino acids. V lost 5 bases and J lost 3; bases outside the gene matches: 6. Per the germline V gene, CDR1 is SGHVS and CDR2 is FQNEAQ. The CDR3: CASSLRTSGGLYNEQFF. CDR3 sequence (DNA): TGTGCCAGCAGCCTAAGGACTAGCGGGGGGCTCTACAATGAGCAGTTCTTC.

This chain connects TRBV5-1 to TRBJ2-2; the D is unclear. Trimming stripped 0 bases from V and 0 bases from J, with 6 bases between. Looked up from germline, CDR1 is SGHRS and CDR2 is YFSETQ. This CDR3 contains 15 residues. The CDR3 region is CASSLDSSNTGELFF. The CDR3 DNA is TGCGCCAGCAGCTTGGACTCCTCGAACACCGGGGAGCTGTTTTTT.

This chain joins TRBV6-5 and TRBJ1-1; a weak D match, TRBD1 (6 bases). Germline V gene sequence: CDR1 MNHEY, CDR2 SVGAGI. V was trimmed by 5 bases and J by 5 bases, leaving 18 bases between them. This CDR3 is built from 15 residues. The CDR3 loop reads CASSSPGGGGTEAFF. CDR3 nucleotide sequence: TGTGCCAGCAGTAGCCCCGGGGGGGGCGGGACTGAAGCTTTCTTT.

The DNA of the CDR3 is TGCGCCAGCAGCTTGGAGACAGGCAATCAGCCCCAGCATTTT. The encoded protein is CASSLETGNQPQHF. The chain uses TRBV5-1 and TRBJ1-5; tentative D call: TRBD1 (5 bases). V gave up 0 bases and J gave up 2 bases, with 6 bases separating them. Germline CDR1 and CDR2: SGHRS and YFSETQ. This CDR3 is built from 14 residues.

CDR3 sequence (DNA): TGCAGCGTTGAACTCATAGGGAGATCCTACGAGCAGTACTTC. It yields the protein CSVELIGRSYEQYF. The chain carries TRBV29-1 and TRBJ2-7; TRBD2 is a possible D gene (5 bases). V lost 2 bases, J lost 1 base, and 12 bases lay in between. Germline assignment: CDR1 SQVTM and CDR2 ANQGSEA. This CDR3 spans 14 amino acids.

The chain uses TRBV29-1 and TRBJ1-1, with D unclear. V shed 4 bases and J shed 7 bases, with 10 bases lying between them. Germline V lookup: CDR1 SQVTM, CDR2 ANQGSEA. There are 11 residues in the CDR3. CDR3 in amino acids: CSVGDGNEAFF. The CDR3 DNA sequence: TGCAGCGTTGGAGACGGGAATGAAGCTTTCTTT.

The chain combines TRBV10-3 with TRBJ1-1, with no clear D. The length of the CDR3 is 12 residues. Germline CDR1 reads ENHRY; CDR2 reads SYGVKD. V dropped 10 bases and J dropped 1 base, with 10 bases sitting between them. The CDR3 nucleotides are TGTGCCACCCAAATGGGGAACACTGAAGCTTTCTTT. Translated: CATQMGNTEAFF.

V is TRBV6-5 and J is TRBJ1-1; 8 bases fit TRBD1. The J segment lost 3 bases and the V segment lost 8 bases, leaving 2 bases of the junction unmatched. Germline V gene sequence: CDR1 MNHEY, CDR2 SVGAGI. The CDR3 runs 12 residues. CDR3 sequence reads: CASGTGHTEAFF. The CDR3, as DNA: TGTGCCAGCGGGACAGGACACACTGAAGCTTTCTTT.

This clone appeared once. The chain employs TRBV27 and TRBJ2-7; 7 nucleotides match TRBD1. V shed 3 bases and J 2 bases; nucleotides not matched to a gene: 4. The CDR3 extends over 14 amino acids. In germline, CDR1 is MNHEY, CDR2 SMNVEV (reference sequence). The CDR3 region is CASSFTQGAYEQYF. In nucleotides, the CDR3 is TGTGCCAGCAGTTTTACGCAGGGGGCCTACGAGCAGTACTTC.

Here the CDR3 DNA reads TGTGCCAGCAGCCGGGTGGGGACAGGTGAAGCTTTCTTT. This encodes CASSRVGTGEAFF. The chain joins TRBV7-2 to TRBJ1-1, with 8 positions matching TRBD1. Trimming took 5 bases from V and 7 from J; bases not matched to a gene: 6. Germline V lookup: CDR1 SGHTA, CDR2 FQGNSA. The CDR3 is 13 amino acids.

J is TRBJ1-6 and V is TRBV18; D uncertain. CDR1 KGHSH and CDR2 LQKENI come from the germline V gene. This CDR3 contains 15 residues. Trimming removed 0 bases at V and 10 bases at J, with 13 bases between. CDR3 in DNA: TGTGCCAGCTCACCACCGAAGGGTATGGGGTCACCCCTCCACTTT. This translates into CASSPPKGMGSPLHF.

In its sample, this clone was seen once. J is TRBJ1-3 and V is TRBV18; no reliable D call. Trimming removed 6 bases at V and 0 bases at J, with 12 bases between. CDR1 and CDR2 from the germline V gene are KGHSH and LQKENI. The CDR3 has 15 residues. The CDR3, as DNA: TGTGCCAGCTCTGAAGACCGTCACTCTGGAAACACCATATATTTT. This encodes CASSEDRHSGNTIYF.

J is TRBJ2-7 and V is TRBV11-2; TRBD1 might be the D (6 bases). Per germline, CDR1 SGHAT and CDR2 FQNNGV. V lost 4 bases and J lost 7, with 11 bases in between. This CDR3 has 12 amino acids. The CDR3, as DNA: TGTGCCAGCAGCTACGGACAGTTAGAGCAGTACTTC. The encoded protein is CASSYGQLEQYF.

On this clone itself: Other DNA sequences in this specimen translate into the identical CDR3. The rearrangement uses TRBV3-1 (or the pseudogene TRBV3-2) and TRBJ2-6, with 8 bases identical to TRBD1. Germline V gene lookup returns CDR1 LGHDT and CDR2 YNNKEL (reference sequence). The ends lost 0 bases at V and 4 bases at J; junction bases unmatched: 2. The CDR3 loop spans 16 amino acids. The CDR3 loop is CASSQDRGQGANVLTF. The CDR3 coding sequence is TGTGCCAGCAGCCAAGACAGGGGGCAGGGGGCCAACGTCCTGACTTTC.

The chain joins TRBV10-3 to TRBJ2-5, with D perhaps assigned TRBD1 or TRBD2 (5 bases each). The CDR3 contains 16 residues. The V end lost 4 bases, the J end lost 1 base, and 16 bases lay between the germline ends. The germline gives CDR1 ENHRY, CDR2 SYGVKD. The CDR3 spells CAISGGSGALQETQYF. As DNA, the CDR3 is TGTGCCATCAGTGGGGGGTCCGGGGCCCTCCAAGAGACCCAGTACTTC.

The rearrangement links TRBV25-1 to TRBJ1-1, with D possibly TRBD1 on 5 matching bases. The ends were cut back, 1 base at V and 4 bases at J, with 19 bases in the middle. Germline-derived CDR1 and CDR2 are MGHDK and SYGVNS. The CDR3 totals 17 residues. The CDR3 region is CASSEFAGGARGTEAFF. The CDR3 DNA reads as TGTGCCAGCAGTGAATTTGCGGGAGGAGCTAGGGGCACTGAAGCTTTCTTT.

The chain employs TRBV4-1 and TRBJ1-5, with a tentative D call TRBD1 (6 bases). Looked up from germline, CDR1 is MGHRA and CDR2 is YSYEKL. Trimming shortened V by 0 bases and J by 4 bases, and 10 bases separated the two germline ends. This CDR3 comprises 15 residues. CDR3 sequence reads: CASSQDKGENQPQHF. In nucleotides, the CDR3 is TGCGCCAGCAGCCAAGATAAGGGGGAGAATCAGCCCCAGCATTTT.

This sequence joins TRBV27 and TRBJ1-6; tentative D call: TRBD1 (5 bases). Deletions cut 6 bases from V and 10 bases from J, with 19 bases between. Germline CDR1 is MNHEY and CDR2 is SMNVEV (reference sequence). There are 15 residues in the CDR3. CDR3 protein: CASRGDGAGGSPLHF. The CDR3 DNA reads as TGTGCCAGCAGGGGGGACGGAGCCGGTGGCTCACCCCTCCACTTT.